Listed below are T cell receptor beta chains from one sample, sequenced in a study of cytomegalovirus exposure and HLA in healthy donors. The repertoire was sequenced with immunoSEQ multiplex PCR; TCRdb's copy has only in-frame clones and lacks some. The listing records roughly 70,000 clones. Sequenced sample: PBMCs. The receptors shown here come from a man between 40 and 49 years old in good health and CMV-seronegative. Each CDR3 is given with its conserved first and last residue. A D gene is named only where the DNA matches it firmly.

J gene: TRBJ2-3
V gene: TRBV5-1
D gene: .
CDR3 DNA: TGCGCCAGCAGCTTGGGAGGCACCGCAGATACGCAGTATTTT
CDR3 protein: CASSLGGTADTQYF

J gene: TRBJ2-3
V gene: TRBV5-1
D gene: TRBD1
CDR3 DNA: TGCGCCAGCAGGACAGGGGCCCGTAGCACAGATACGCAGTATTTT
CDR3 protein: CASRTGARSTDTQYF

J gene: TRBJ1-4
V gene: TRBV28
D gene: .
CDR3 DNA: TGTGCCAGCAGTGAGAGGGGGGGAGCTAATGAAAAACTGTTTTTT
CDR3 protein: CASSERGGANEKLFF

J gene: TRBJ2-5
V gene: TRBV11-3
D gene: TRBD2
CDR3 DNA: TGTGCCAGCAGTTTGCGGGGGGGCGAGGAGACCCAGTACTTC
CDR3 protein: CASSLRGGEETQYF

J gene: TRBJ1-2
V gene: TRBV30
D gene: .
CDR3 DNA: TGTGCCTGGAGTGTAAGATCAGGGAATCAGGGCTACACCTTC
CDR3 protein: CAWSVRSGNQGYTF

J gene: TRBJ2-1
V gene: TRBV19
D gene: TRBD2
CDR3 DNA: TGTGCCAGTAGTAAAGATGCGGTGCGGGGGGAAGGAAATGAGCAGTTCTTC
CDR3 protein: CASSKDAVRGEGNEQFF

J gene: TRBJ1-3
V gene: TRBV5-1
D gene: .
CDR3 DNA: TGCGCCAGCAGCTTTGGCGGGCAATCTGGAAACACCATATATTTT
CDR3 protein: CASSFGGQSGNTIYF

J gene: TRBJ2-5
V gene: TRBV7-3
D gene: TRBD2
CDR3 DNA: TGTGCCAGCAGCCTGGGACTACAAGAGACCCAGTACTTC
CDR3 protein: CASSLGLQETQYF

J gene: TRBJ1-2
V gene: TRBV4-1
D gene: .
CDR3 DNA: TGCGCCAGCAGCCAAGATCAGTTCGGGGGAATTAATGGCTACACCTTC
CDR3 protein: CASSQDQFGGINGYTF

J gene: TRBJ1-5
V gene: TRBV9
D gene: TRBD1
CDR3 DNA: TGTGCCAGCAGCGCCGACAGGGCCTTGAATCAGCCCCAGCATTTT
CDR3 protein: CASSADRALNQPQHF

J gene: TRBJ2-2
V gene: TRBV30
D gene: .
CDR3 DNA: TGTGCCTGGAGTCCCGGGACTCTGAACACCGGGGAGCTGTTTTTT
CDR3 protein: CAWSPGTLNTGELFF

J gene: TRBJ2-1
V gene: TRBV6-5
D gene: .
CDR3 DNA: TGTGCCAGCAGTTACGGTCTCAGGGGAAACAATGAGCAGTTCTTC
CDR3 protein: CASSYGLRGNNEQFF

J gene: TRBJ2-2
V gene: TRBV5-1
D gene: .
CDR3 DNA: TGCGCCAGCAGCTTGACAGGGTCAGTATCCGGGGAGCTGTTTTTT
CDR3 protein: CASSLTGSVSGELFF

J gene: TRBJ2-5
V gene: TRBV4-1
D gene: TRBD2
CDR3 DNA: TGCGCCAGCAGCCAAGAGGGCGGGCGAGGGTGGGGGGGTCCGCAAGAGACCCAGTACTTC
CDR3 protein: CASSQEGGRGWGGPQETQYF

J gene: TRBJ1-6
V gene: TRBV2
D gene: .
CDR3 DNA: TGTGCCAGCAGTGCCAGTTTTCCGTCGAATTCACCCCTCCACTTT
CDR3 protein: CASSASFPSNSPLHF

J gene: TRBJ2-5
V gene: TRBV5-1
D gene: .
CDR3 DNA: TGCGCCAGCAGCTTGCCAGGGGGGGAGACCCAGTACTTC
CDR3 protein: CASSLPGGETQYF

J gene: TRBJ2-1
V gene: TRBV29-1
D gene: TRBD1
CDR3 DNA: TGCAGCGTTGAAGATTACGAGACAGGGGCCTACAATGAGCAGTTCTTC
CDR3 protein: CSVEDYETGAYNEQFF

J gene: TRBJ2-1
V gene: TRBV6-6
D gene: TRBD1
CDR3 DNA: TGTGCCAGCAGTTTGGACAGGGGGAATGAGCAGTTCTTC
CDR3 protein: CASSLDRGNEQFF

J gene: TRBJ2-5
V gene: TRBV7-2
D gene: .
CDR3 DNA: TGTGCCAGCAGCTGGTCTGGAGGGGCCGAGACCCAGTACTTC
CDR3 protein: CASSWSGGAETQYF

J gene: TRBJ2-7
V gene: TRBV30
D gene: .
CDR3 DNA: TGTGCCTGGAGTCTATTTTCCTACGAGCAGTACTTC
CDR3 protein: CAWSLFSYEQYF

J gene: TRBJ1-2
V gene: TRBV29-1
D gene: .
CDR3 DNA: TGCAGCGTTGAAGAGAGCCTTGGCTACACCTTC
CDR3 protein: CSVEESLGYTF

J gene: TRBJ2-7
V gene: TRBV19
D gene: .
CDR3 DNA: TGTGCCAGTAGTATGACAGACACCTACGAGCAGTACTTC
CDR3 protein: CASSMTDTYEQYF

J gene: TRBJ1-1
V gene: TRBV9
D gene: .
CDR3 DNA: TGTGCCAGCAGCCTGACGGGGATGAACACTGAAGCTTTCTTT
CDR3 protein: CASSLTGMNTEAFF

J gene: TRBJ2-1
V gene: TRBV9
D gene: TRBD1
CDR3 DNA: TGTGCCAGCAGCCCGGGACAGGGGACCTACAATGAGCAGTTCTTC
CDR3 protein: CASSPGQGTYNEQFF

J gene: TRBJ1-1
V gene: TRBV6-1
D gene: .
CDR3 DNA: TGTGCCAGCAGTGACTACCAAAGCAATCGAGGTGACGCTTTCTTT
CDR3 protein: CASSDYQSNRGDAFF

J gene: TRBJ2-5
V gene: TRBV5-6
D gene: .
CDR3 DNA: TGTGCCAGCAGCTTGGATTACGGTAACCAAGAGACCCAGTACTTC
CDR3 protein: CASSLDYGNQETQYF

J gene: TRBJ1-2
V gene: TRBV28
D gene: .
CDR3 DNA: TGTGCCAGCAGTTCTACTAACTATGGCTACACCTTC
CDR3 protein: CASSSTNYGYTF

J gene: TRBJ2-7
V gene: TRBV11-1
D gene: .
CDR3 DNA: TGTGCCAGCAGCTTAGGAGACATCTACGAGCAGTACTTC
CDR3 protein: CASSLGDIYEQYF

J gene: TRBJ2-3
V gene: TRBV5-1
D gene: TRBD2
CDR3 DNA: TGCGCCAGCAGGACTAGCGGGGGGACAGATACGCAGTATTTT
CDR3 protein: CASRTSGGTDTQYF

J gene: TRBJ1-5
V gene: TRBV7-8
D gene: .
CDR3 DNA: TGTGCCAGTAGCTTAGCGTGGGACCGGGACACCTATCAGCCCCAGCATTTT
CDR3 protein: CASSLAWDRDTYQPQHF

J gene: TRBJ2-3
V gene: TRBV29-1
D gene: .
CDR3 DNA: TGCAGCGTTGAGAGGTATGAGGGTGTCCTCATCCCAGATACGCAGTATTTT
CDR3 protein: CSVERYEGVLIPDTQYF

J gene: TRBJ1-2
V gene: TRBV9
D gene: TRBD1
CDR3 DNA: TGTGCCAGCAGCCCCCAGATGGTGGTGACAGGGGGCTGGGATGGCTACACCTTC
CDR3 protein: CASSPQMVVTGGWDGYTF

J gene: TRBJ2-6
V gene: TRBV9
D gene: TRBD2
CDR3 DNA: TGTGCCAGCAGCGGGGGGCGGGGGGCCTCTGGGGCCAACGTCCTGACTTTC
CDR3 protein: CASSGGRGASGANVLTF

J gene: TRBJ1-1
V gene: TRBV30
D gene: .
CDR3 DNA: TGTGCCTGGAGTGTCGGGACAACTGAAGCTTTCTTT
CDR3 protein: CAWSVGTTEAFF

J gene: TRBJ1-2
V gene: TRBV7-2
D gene: TRBD1
CDR3 DNA: TGTGCCAGCAGCTTAGGTCAAGGACAGGGGAACGGCTACACCTTC
CDR3 protein: CASSLGQGQGNGYTF

J gene: TRBJ1-6
V gene: TRBV6-5
D gene: TRBD1
CDR3 DNA: TGTGCCAGCGGACGACAGGGCGGTTCACCCCTCCACTTT
CDR3 protein: CASGRQGGSPLHF

J gene: TRBJ1-6
V gene: TRBV6-1
D gene: .
CDR3 DNA: TGTGCCAGCAGTGAAGCGTCGGGGTCACCCCTCCACTTT
CDR3 protein: CASSEASGSPLHF

J gene: TRBJ2-3
V gene: TRBV28
D gene: .
CDR3 DNA: TGTGCCAGCTCCTCCCGGGGATCGCAGTATTTT
CDR3 protein: CASSSRGSQYF

J gene: TRBJ1-2
V gene: TRBV19
D gene: .
CDR3 DNA: TGTGCCAGTAGCCTGGAGAGGAGGAATGGCTACACCTTC
CDR3 protein: CASSLERRNGYTF

J gene: TRBJ1-6
V gene: TRBV9
D gene: TRBD1
CDR3 DNA: TGTGCCAGCACACCTTCGACAGGGGGTAATTCACCCCTCCACTTT
CDR3 protein: CASTPSTGGNSPLHF

J gene: TRBJ2-1
V gene: TRBV11-3
D gene: .
CDR3 DNA: TGTGCCAGCAGCTTAGTAGGGGCAGGGTACAATGAGCAGTTCTTC
CDR3 protein: CASSLVGAGYNEQFF